Listed below are T cell receptor beta chains from one sample, sequenced in a study of CD8+CD57+ T cells in acquired aplastic anemia. A single record per CDR3 protein comes from TCRdb applying MiXCR to the reads. In the table there are some 82,000 distinct CDR3 sequences, approximately 46% of which are singletons. Sequences were obtained from sorted CD4+, CD8+, or CD8+CD57+ T cells (not recorded which) from PBMCs. Receptors originate from a human donor in good health, serving as a control. Each CDR3 is given with its conserved first and last residue. The D gene is left open where the match is weak. Rows give clone size only sometimes, using once, few, many, or a class for an expanded clone.

d_call,j_call,v_call,clone_size,cdr3_nt,cdr3_aa
-,TRBJ1-2,TRBV10-2,many,TGCGCCAGCACGGACAACAGTTATGGCTACACCTTC,CASTDNSYGYTF
-,TRBJ1-2,TRBV2,many,TGTGCCAGCAGTGATCTCTTACAGGGAAACTATGGCTACACCTTC,CASSDLLQGNYGYTF
-,TRBJ1-3,TRBV5-4,few,TGTGCCAGCAGCTCGGACGGGGGAAACACCATATATTTT,CASSSDGGNTIYF
-,TRBJ1-5,TRBV7-9,many,TGTGCCAGCACCTCAGGACAAGTCCATCAGCCCCAGCATTTT,CASTSGQVHQPQHF
-,TRBJ2-7,TRBV19,many,TGTGCCAGTAGTATCAGTCAGGGGTTCAACGAGCAGTACTTC,CASSISQGFNEQYF
TRBD2,TRBJ2-5,TRBV29-1,-,TGCAGCGTTGATTGGCGGGGGGCAGGAGAGACCCAGTACTTC,CSVDWRGAGETQYF
TRBD2,TRBJ2-1,TRBV29-1,-,TGCAGCGCCCAGCGGGGGGGCCCCAATGAGCAGTTCTTC,CSAQRGGPNEQFF
-,TRBJ1-1,TRBV7-3,-,TGTGCCAGCAGCTGGAGTGTTAGCACTGAAGCTTTCTTT,CASSWSVSTEAFF
-,TRBJ2-5,TRBV11-2,many,TGTGCCAGCAGCTTATCGGGGTGGAAGACCCAGTACTTC,CASSLSGWKTQYF
-,TRBJ1-2,TRBV7-9,-,TGTGCCAGCAGCTTGATGGGACTCAACTATGGCTACACCTTC,CASSLMGLNYGYTF
TRBD1,TRBJ1-2,TRBV2,many,TGTGCCAGCAAGAACCGGGACAGTAAGATACAAAGCGATGGCTACACCTTC,CASKNRDSKIQSDGYTF
-,TRBJ2-3,TRBV29-1,many,TGCAGCGTTCTAGGAGATACGCAGTATTTT,CSVLGDTQYF
-,TRBJ1-2,TRBV10-3,many,TGTGCCACTAGAGATTATGGCTACACCTTC,CATRDYGYTF
-,TRBJ2-7,TRBV7-7,-,TGTGCTAGCAGCGTTGATTCCGGCAACCACTACGAGCAGTACTTC,CASSVDSGNHYEQYF
-,TRBJ1-5,TRBV9,-,TGTGCCAGTAGTATGGTCGGGGGAGCCAATCAGCCCCAGCATTTT,CASSMVGGANQPQHF
-,TRBJ2-1,TRBV9,many,TGTGCCAGCAGCGTAGGCGGCACCACCAATGAGCAGTTCTTC,CASSVGGTTNEQFF
TRBD2,TRBJ2-1,TRBV29-1,-,TGCAGCGTCGTAGCGGGAGCAATCGATGAGCAGTTCTTC,CSVVAGAIDEQFF
-,TRBJ1-2,TRBV25-1,-,TGTGCCAGCTCCCCAAATAGTGATCCCTATGGCTACACCTTC,CASSPNSDPYGYTF
TRBD1,TRBJ1-5,TRBV2,-,TGTGCCAGCAGGGACAGGGAGATGGGTCAGCCCCAGCATTTT,CASRDREMGQPQHF
TRBD2,TRBJ2-5,TRBV11-2,-,TGTGCCAGCAGCTCCGAGTTGGGACTAGCGGGGGTAGGAGCGGGGGAGACCCAGTACTTC,CASSSELGLAGVGAGETQYF
TRBD2,TRBJ2-1,TRBV20-1,-,TGCAGTGCTAGAACCTCCGGGACTAGCGGGGAAAATGAGCAGTTCTTC,CSARTSGTSGENEQFF
TRBD1,TRBJ1-6,TRBV2,-,TGTGCCAGCAGTGAAGAGACAGGGGGCAATTCACCCCTCCACTTT,CASSEETGGNSPLHF
TRBD2,TRBJ2-1,TRBV24-1,many,TGTGCCACCAGCCTGGGGGGGGATGAGCAGTTCTTC,CATSLGGDEQFF
TRBD1,TRBJ1-6,TRBV4-1,many,TGCGCCAGCAGCCAACCGACAGGGGAGAAATCACCCCTCCACTTT,CASSQPTGEKSPLHF
-,TRBJ1-2,TRBV15,few,TGTGCCACCAGCAGAGATATAGGGTTCTATGGCTACACCTTC,CATSRDIGFYGYTF
TRBD1,TRBJ2-2,TRBV24-1,many,TGTGCCACCAGTGGCCCGGGACAGGATTTAGGGGAGCTGTTTTTT,CATSGPGQDLGELFF
TRBD1,TRBJ1-5,TRBV6-1,few,TGTGCCAGCAGCCCCGGACAGGGGGCAAGTCAGCCCCAGCATTTT,CASSPGQGASQPQHF
-,TRBJ2-1,TRBV4-2,-,TGTGCCAGCAGCCAAATGGGTGGAGGGGTTAAGAATGAGCAGTTCTTC,CASSQMGGGVKNEQFF
TRBD1,TRBJ2-5,TRBV3-1,-,TGTGCCAGCAGCCACCCCGGGACAGCCCAAGAGACCCAGTACTTC,CASSHPGTAQETQYF
-,TRBJ1-2,TRBV2,-,TGTGCCAGCAACGGACAGCTAAACTATGGCTACACCTTC,CASNGQLNYGYTF
-,TRBJ1-5,TRBV19,-,TGTGCCAGTAGTATGAGGGATCAGCCCCAGCATTTT,CASSMRDQPQHF
TRBD1,TRBJ1-1,TRBV29-1,-,TGCAGCGTTGGGGCAGGGGGAACTAATGAAGCTTTCTTT,CSVGAGGTNEAFF